This T cell receptor (beta chain) was observed in a study of blood T cells in healthy people across ages. CDR1 is MGHRA and CDR2 is YSYEKL in the germline V gene. The CDR3 consists of 19 residues. The V gene end was trimmed by 0 bases and the J gene end by 4 bases; junction bases not matched to a gene: 7. The authors ran a second PCR of roughly 6 to 12 cycles using a sample-barcoded 5' primer and a J-beta primer mix. TCRdb re-called the 5' RACE reads with MiXCR, one entry per CDR3 protein. The sample shows about 900,000 distinct CDR3 sequences, less than 80% of them seen only once. This clonotype was counted a single time.

Sequencing was performed on blood. This clonotype was obtained from a young man in good health. V and J are TRBV4-1 and TRBJ2-3, with 16 bases aligning to TRBD2. The chain's CDR3 is CASSQEGLAGGPFPDTQYF. The CDR3 nucleotides read TGCGCCAGCAGCCAAGAGGGACTAGCGGGGGGGCCGTTCCCAGATACGCAGTATTTT.